Reported below is one T cell receptor beta chain. Its target is unknown. Expressed TCRB transcripts were sequenced because the entire RNA isolate underwent reverse transcription. Using immunoSEQ multiplex PCR, the repertoire was profiled, and TCRdb retains in-frame clones only, with some absent. The table lists 250,000 to 400,000 clones, 14% of them singletons. These data belong to a study of beta chain features in type 1 diabetes. Overall study context: What patients shared with healthy donors was a similar profile of age, gender and cell yields. Sorted cells from all samples, numbering some 99,000,000, were examined. The study, taken as a whole, reports: Because the template was cDNA, high-expressing cells might be over-represented.

CD45RO/CCR7/CD25/CD127/CD95/CD27 sorting isolated CD4+ naive, central memory, regulatory and stem cell-like memory cells. Input material: central memory CD4+ T cells from blood. The receptor comes from a man aged 25 to 40 in good health.

In DNA form, the CDR3 reads TGTGCCAGCAGCTTAGATGGGAACCTAAACACTGAAGCTTTCTTT. It specifies CASSLDGNLNTEAFF. This chain uses TRBV5-5 with TRBJ1-1, with unresolved D. The CDR3 is 15 amino acids. CDR1 and CDR2 (germline): SGHKS, YYEKEE (reference sequence). V gave up 2 bases and J gave up 2 bases, with 13 bases separating them.